This T cell receptor (beta chain) emerged from a study of T cells after posttransplantation cyclophosphamide. Study outcomes and limitations: TRB clonality was highly associated with recipient CMV seropositivity and reactivation.

Some clones are missing from TCRdb's copy, which holds only in-frame ones; the method was immunoSEQ multiplex PCR. The sample consists of some 66,000 clones, about 93% of them appearing once. The CDR3 spans 10 residues. About this clone itself: Its target is unknown.

The sequence was collected from a woman aged 25 to 39 in good health and a related stem cell transplant donor. The chain uses TRBV21-1 and TRBJ2-7. TRBV21-1 is designated a pseudogene. Input material: PBMCs. Here the CDR3 DNA reads TGTGCCAGCGGGAACTACGAGCAGTACTTC. The encoded protein is CASGNYEQYF.